The entry below gives a single TCR beta chain sequence along with its context. Its specificity is unknown. Trimming cost V 4 bases and J 1 base; bases outside gene matches: 5. Germline lookup yields CDR1 SGHDT and CDR2 YYEEEE. This CDR3 is built from 16 residues. 60 Vbeta and 13 Jbeta primers were used in PCR. Assay: immunoSEQ multiplex PCR; the TCRdb copy retains only in-frame clones and omits some. The sample holds over 150,000 clones, roughly three quarters seen once. The sample comes from a study of cytomegalovirus exposure and HLA in healthy donors. Study-wide findings and caveats: Researchers left out some V segments, among them TRBV6-2 and TRBV6-3, as indistinguishable. Accurate predictions that matched the HLA-A and HLA-B alleles of most subjects were reportedly made from TCR beta sequences. The authors later found most CMV-associated TCR beta chains appeared HLA-restricted.

The source is a woman between 18 and 30 years old in good health and CMV-seronegative. This rearrangement joins TRBV5-6 to TRBJ2-3, with 11 bases identical to TRBD2. What was sequenced was PBMCs. This CDR3 reads CASSAQTSGGTDTQYF. The CDR3 DNA sequence: TGTGCCAGCAGCGCGCAGACTAGCGGGGGCACAGATACGCAGTATTTT.